One sample yielded the 15 T cell receptor beta chains listed below, sequenced in a study of technical replicates of blood from several donors. TCRdb keeps only in-frame clones here, not all; method: immunoSEQ multiplex PCR. The data show roughly 60,000 clones, with about 86% seen just once and under 6.5% held by the top ten. The sequencing input was PBMCs. These receptors were obtained from a human donor in good health. Some clones in this sample may be carry-over from other donors' samples.

In its sample, this clone was seen once. This chain links TRBV7-9 with TRBJ1-3; D call uncertain. The CDR3 length is 18 residues. The germline V gene encodes CDR1 SEHNR and CDR2 FQNEAQ (reference sequence). Trimming removed 1 base at V and 0 bases at J, with 16 bases between. The CDR3 region is CASSLGSYYRSSGNTIYF. CDR3 in DNA: TGTGCCAGCAGCTTAGGGAGTTATTATCGCTCCTCTGGAAACACCATATATTTT.

The chain links TRBV7-9 to TRBJ1-4; D is ambiguous. The germline V gene encodes CDR1 SEHNR and CDR2 FQNEAQ (reference sequence). Trimming took 0 bases from V and 4 from J, leaving 9 bases between them. The CDR3 is 15 amino acids. The CDR3 coding sequence is TGTGCCAGCAGCTTAGCGTCAGGACTTAATGAAAAACTGTTTTTT. As protein: CASSLASGLNEKLFF.

This clone has a single count. The chain recombines TRBV4-2 with TRBJ2-2; a weak D match, TRBD2 (5 bases). The CDR3 runs 17 residues. V lost 0 bases, J lost 1 base, and 12 bases lay in between. Looked up from germline, CDR1 is LGHNA and CDR2 is YNFKEQ. The CDR3 DNA follows: TGTGCCAGCAGCCAAGAGATTAATAGCGTGAACACCGGGGAGCTGTTTTTT. Its translation: CASSQEINSVNTGELFF.

V and J are TRBV6-1 and TRBJ2-1, with D uncertain. This CDR3 has 14 amino acids. Deletions cut 3 bases from V and 5 bases from J, with 11 bases between. Germline V gene lookup returns CDR1 MNHNS and CDR2 SASEGT. The CDR3 DNA sequence: TGTGCCAGCAGTGATAGTTACAGAAACAATGAGCAGTTCTTC. Translation gives CASSDSYRNNEQFF.

The chain employs TRBV5-1 and TRBJ2-7; 7 nucleotides line up with TRBD1. The CDR3 has 13 residues. CDR1 is SGHRS and CDR2 is YFSETQ in the germline V gene. The junction had 4 bases not matched to a gene; V was cut back by 5 bases and J by 2 bases. The CDR3, as DNA: TGCGCCAGCAGGCTGGGACAGACCTACGAGCAGTACTTC. Its translation is CASRLGQTYEQYF. The complete variable domain, with remaining parts taken from reference TRBV5-1 and TRBJ2-7, reads KAGVTQTPRYLIKTRGQQVTLSCSPISGHRSVSWYQQTPGQGLQFLFEYFSETQRNKGNFPGRFSGRQFSNSRSEMNVSTLELGDSALYLCASRLGQTYEQYFGPGTRLTVT.

The rearrangement joins TRBV19 to TRBJ1-2; maybe TRBD1 (5 bases). In germline, CDR1 is LNHDA, CDR2 SQIVND (reference sequence). With 3 bases removed from V and 8 bases from J, the gap between germline ends came to 19 bases. The CDR3 is 15 residues long. In DNA, the CDR3 is TGTGCCAGTAGTATTAAGGAGCGGGGCTTTGGAGGCTACACCTTC. This codes for CASSIKERGFGGYTF.

CDR3 in amino acids: CASSEEAGSNYGYTF. The CDR3 DNA reads TGTGCCAGCAGTGAAGAAGCAGGATCTAACTATGGCTACACCTTC. The chain links TRBV2 to TRBJ1-2; unclear D gene. V lost 1 base and J lost 0, with 9 bases in between. The germline V gene has CDR1 SNHLY and CDR2 FYNNEI. The CDR3 covers 15 residues.

Of note for this clone: Other DNA sequences within the sample encode an identical CDR3. The rearrangement joins TRBV5-1 to TRBJ2-3, with D perhaps matching TRBD1 (5 bases). The V end was cut by 4 bases, the J end by 0 bases, with 12 bases between. The CDR3 covers 15 residues. In germline, CDR1 is SGHRS, CDR2 YFSETQ. CDR3 protein: CASSLRGASTDTQYF. CDR3 DNA sequence: TGCGCCAGCAGCCTACGTGGGGCCAGCACAGATACGCAGTATTTT.

The chain joins TRBV7-2 to TRBJ2-1; 9 bases line up with TRBD2. The CDR3 length is 16 residues. Germline V gives CDR1 SGHTA, CDR2 FQGNSA. With V trimmed by 2 bases and J by 5 bases, 7 bases remained unmatched. The CDR3 loop is CASSLLGLASDNEQFF. The CDR3 DNA sequence: TGTGCCAGCAGCTTATTAGGACTAGCGTCGGACAATGAGCAGTTCTTC.

CDR3 sequence (DNA): TGTGCCAGTAGTCTTACCGGGAAAACCGGCAATCAGCCCCAGCATTTT. Its protein product is CASSLTGKTGNQPQHF. This chain links TRBV19 with TRBJ1-5; the D is unclear. The CDR3 length is 16 residues. V lost 5 bases and J lost 2, with 16 bases in between. CDR1 LNHDA and CDR2 SQIVND come from the germline V gene (reference sequence). The whole variable domain, remainder taken from reference TRBV19 and TRBJ1-5, is DGGITQSPKYLFRKEGQNVTLSCEQNLNHDAMYWYRQDPGQGLRLIYYSQIVNDFQKGDIAEGYSVSREKKESFPLTVTSAQKNPTAFYLCASSLTGKTGNQPQHFGDGTRLSIL.

The V call is TRBV6-1, the J call TRBJ1-2; tentatively, D is TRBD1 (5 bases). This CDR3 region has 14 residues. V was clipped by 0 bases and J by 6 bases, with 11 bases between them. The germline CDR1 and CDR2 sequences are MNHNS and SASEGT. The CDR3 DNA sequence: TGTGCCAGCAGTGAAGCCAGGGTAGACCATGGCTACACCTTC. Its protein product is CASSEARVDHGYTF.

V is TRBV19 and J is TRBJ1-5, with 7 bases fitting TRBD1. The junction had 18 bases not matched to a gene; V was cut back by 4 bases and J by 0 bases. The length of the CDR3 is 20 residues. Germline-derived CDR1 and CDR2 are LNHDA and SQIVND (reference sequence). The CDR3 DNA follows: TGTGCCAGTAGTAGAACCTCCAGGGGGGCGTCCGACTATAGCAATCAGCCCCAGCATTTT. It translates to CASSRTSRGASDYSNQPQHF.

The V call is TRBV6-1, the J call TRBJ2-1, with a weak D call TRBD2 (7 bases). V lost 2 bases to trimming and J lost 4 bases, with 21 bases between them. Germline V lookup: CDR1 MNHNS, CDR2 SASEGT. The CDR3 is made up of 18 amino acids. Written as DNA, the CDR3 is TGTGCCAGCAGTGAAAAGGATAGGGGCGGGGGCCGATACAATGAGCAGTTCTTC. Its protein product is CASSEKDRGGGRYNEQFF.

The gene calls are TRBV4-3 and TRBJ1-4; TRBD1 agrees at 10 bases. Unmatched junction bases numbered 10, after V lost 4 bases and J lost 8 bases. The germline V gene has CDR1 LGHNA and CDR2 YSLEER. The CDR3 runs 16 residues. The DNA of the CDR3 is TGCGCCAGCAGCCGAGCAGGGGACAGGGGATCCGAAAAACTGTTTTTT. It yields the protein CASSRAGDRGSEKLFF.

The chain combines TRBV4-2 with TRBJ2-2; 13 positions agree with TRBD2. Unmatched junction bases numbered 8, after V lost 4 bases and J lost 0 bases. The CDR3 contains 19 residues. Germline assignment: CDR1 LGHNA and CDR2 YNFKEQ. The CDR3 is CASSPLPGLAGPNTGELFF. DNA for the CDR3: TGTGCCAGCAGCCCCCTACCGGGACTAGCGGGGCCGAACACCGGGGAGCTGTTTTTT.